One and the same sample provided the 27 T cell receptor beta chains below, sequenced in a study of cytomegalovirus exposure and HLA in healthy donors. The study ran its PCR with 60 Vbeta and 13 Jbeta primers. Repertoires were generated with immunoSEQ multiplex PCR, while TCRdb's copy carries only in-frame clones and drops some. Here the sample spans nearly 200,000 clones, about three quarters being singletons. The specimen sequenced was PBMCs. The origin of the receptors is a woman aged 30 to 39 in good health and CMV-seropositive.

This clone was seen a handful of times. The chain joins TRBV4-3 to TRBJ2-2; TRBD2 matches 7 bases. V trimming: 4 bases; J trimming: 7 bases; junction bases outside the gene matches: 9. Germline values: CDR1 LGHNA, CDR2 YSLEER. This CDR3 region has 15 residues. In nucleotides, the CDR3 is TGCGCCAGCAGCCCCCTCGGGGGGTATAACGGGGAGCTGTTTTTT. Protein sequence: CASSPLGGYNGELFF.

The V call is TRBV5-1, the J call TRBJ1-6; D perhaps matches TRBD1 (6 bases). The CDR3 runs 15 residues. Germline CDR1 is SGHRS and CDR2 is YFSETQ. V was cut by 0 bases and J by 7 bases, with 11 bases left in between. The CDR3 is CASSLEQGNNSPLHF. The CDR3 DNA sequence: TGCGCCAGCAGCTTGGAACAGGGAAACAATTCACCCCTCCACTTT. Complete variable domain (other parts from reference TRBV5-1 and TRBJ1-6): KAGVTQTPRYLIKTRGQQVTLSCSPISGHRSVSWYQQTPGQGLQFLFEYFSETQRNKGNFPGRFSGRQFSNSRSEMNVSTLELGDSALYLCASSLEQGNNSPLHFGNGTRLTVT.

J is TRBJ1-2 and V is TRBV19; TRBD1 matches 8 bases. The ends lost 7 bases at V and 8 bases at J; junction bases unmatched: 6. This CDR3 contains 12 residues. The germline V gene encodes CDR1 LNHDA and CDR2 SQIVND (reference sequence). The CDR3 here is CASKMDREGYTF. DNA for the CDR3: TGTGCCAGTAAGATGGACAGGGAGGGCTACACCTTC. Combining the CDR3 with reference TRBV19 and TRBJ1-2 gives the whole variable domain DGGITQSPKYLFRKEGQNVTLSCEQNLNHDAMYWYRQDPGQGLRLIYYSQIVNDFQKGDIAEGYSVSREKKESFPLTVTSAQKNPTAFYLCASKMDREGYTFGSGTRLTVV.

This chain uses TRBV5-1 with TRBJ2-5; perhaps TRBD1 as D (5 bases). This CDR3 has 14 amino acids. V was shortened by 3 bases and J by 5 bases, with 14 bases between the two germline ends. Germline assignment: CDR1 SGHRS and CDR2 YFSETQ. The CDR3 reads CASSSGPGIETQYF. The DNA of the CDR3 is TGCGCCAGCAGCTCCGGCCCAGGGATCGAGACCCAGTACTTC. Drawing the rest from reference TRBV5-1 and TRBJ2-5, the complete variable domain is KAGVTQTPRYLIKTRGQQVTLSCSPISGHRSVSWYQQTPGQGLQFLFEYFSETQRNKGNFPGRFSGRQFSNSRSEMNVSTLELGDSALYLCASSSGPGIETQYFGPGTRLLVL.

The chain uses TRBV9 and TRBJ2-7; TRBD1 might be the D (6 bases). The V gene's germline CDR1 is SGDLS and CDR2 YYNGEE. CDR3 length: 15 amino acids. With 2 bases removed from V and 9 bases from J, the gap between germline ends came to 21 bases. The CDR3 DNA reads TGTGCCAGCAGCGTCTCTGCAGGGGCTAAAGAGGGGCAGTACTTC. Its translation: CASSVSAGAKEGQYF.

The chain joins TRBV6-1 to TRBJ2-7; no firm D call. This CDR3 spans 14 amino acids. Per the germline V gene, CDR1 is MNHNS and CDR2 is SASEGT. Trimming took off 1 base at V and 2 bases at J, with 9 bases between the two ends. CDR3 DNA: TGTGCCAGCAGTGAAGGGCCCCTCCCCTACGAGCAGTACTTC. Translated, it gives CASSEGPLPYEQYF.

The genes are TRBV5-6 and TRBJ2-4; D may be TRBD2 (7 bases). Germline-derived CDR1 and CDR2 are SGHDT and YYEEEE. The CDR3 spans 15 residues. Trimming took off 4 bases at V and 1 base at J, with 12 bases between the two ends. This chain's CDR3 is CASSGGGGAKNIQYF. Here the CDR3 DNA reads TGTGCCAGCAGCGGGGGAGGGGGGGCCAAAAACATTCAGTACTTC.

This clone appeared once. V gene TRBV11-2 combines with J gene TRBJ2-3; 9 nucleotides agree with TRBD2. The germline CDR1 and CDR2 sequences are SGHAT and FQNNGV. The junction had 4 bases not matched to a gene; V was cut back by 9 bases and J by 0 bases. This CDR3 region has 14 residues. The CDR3 loop reads CASGLAGSTDTQYF. In nucleotides, the CDR3 is TGTGCCAGTGGGCTAGCGGGGAGCACAGATACGCAGTATTTT.

This sequence joins TRBV2 and TRBJ1-1; unclear D gene. This CDR3 is 12 amino acids long. Germline V gene lookup returns CDR1 SNHLY and CDR2 FYNNEI. The V end lost 8 bases, the J end lost 5 bases, and 12 bases lay between the germline ends. The CDR3 protein is CASGREQTEAFF. CDR3 in DNA: TGTGCCAGCGGGAGGGAGCAGACTGAAGCTTTCTTT.

The rearrangement uses TRBV7-2 and TRBJ2-3; tentatively, D is TRBD2 (7 bases). V lost 5 bases, J lost 4 bases, and 19 bases lay in between. The CDR3 extends over 16 amino acids. Per the germline V gene, CDR1 is SGHTA and CDR2 is FQGNSA. The CDR3 nucleotides read TGTGCCAGCAGCCCGTTGAGGGGGGGCCTCCCAGATACGCAGTATTTT. It specifies CASSPLRGGLPDTQYF.

The count of this clone is one. The chain has TRBV14 and TRBJ2-7; 11 bases align to TRBD2. V was clipped by 5 bases and J by 2 bases; unmatched bases: 5. CDR1 and CDR2 from the germline V gene are SGHDN and FVKESK. This CDR3 region has 15 residues. CDR3 coding DNA: TGTGCCAGCAGCGAACTAGCGGGGGCCACCTACGAGCAGTACTTC. Translating gives CASSELAGATYEQYF.

V usage is TRBV5-1 and J usage is TRBJ2-7; D gene uncertain. CDR3 size: 11 residues. Germline CDR1 SGHRS, CDR2 YFSETQ. V lost 3 bases and J lost 3, with 4 bases in between. The CDR3 reads CASSSFYEQYF. CDR3 sequence (DNA): TGCGCCAGCAGCTCCTTCTACGAGCAGTACTTC.

The V and J genes are TRBV7-3 and TRBJ2-7, with a possible D match to TRBD1 (6 bases). V shed 5 bases and J shed 6 bases, with 14 bases lying between them. Germline loops: CDR1 SGHTA, CDR2 FQGTGA. This CDR3 has 13 amino acids. The CDR3 DNA reads TGTGCCAGCAGCCAGGGGACATCTAGCGAGCAGTACTTC. Protein sequence: CASSQGTSSEQYF.

The genes are TRBV7-2 and TRBJ1-2; D is possibly TRBD1 (5 bases). CDR3 length: 14 residues. Germline CDR1 and CDR2: SGHTA and FQGNSA. V lost 7 bases, J lost 4 bases, and 16 bases lay in between. The CDR3 loop is CASTSPGDGYGYTF. The DNA of the CDR3 is TGTGCCAGCACTTCCCCGGGGGACGGCTATGGCTACACCTTC.

The CDR3 here is CASSSSGTKKNTEAFF. In DNA, the CDR3 is TGTGCCAGCAGTTCCTCCGGGACAAAGAAGAACACTGAAGCTTTCTTT. V and J are TRBV28 and TRBJ1-1, with D perhaps TRBD1 (6 bases). Germline V gene data show CDR1 as MDHEN and CDR2 as SYDVKM. The CDR3 sequence is 16 residues long. V was cut by 4 bases and J by 1 base, with 16 bases left in between. The whole variable domain, filled in from reference TRBV28 and TRBJ1-1, reads DVKVTQSSRYLVKRTGEKVFLECVQDMDHENMFWYRQDPGLGLRLIYFSYDVKMKEKGDIPEGYSVSREKKERFSLILESASTNQTSMYLCASSSSGTKKNTEAFFGQGTRLTVV.

This chain joins TRBV9 and TRBJ1-1; the D is unclear. This CDR3 has 14 residues. The germline V gene has CDR1 SGDLS and CDR2 YYNGEE. Trimming removed 4 bases at V and 5 bases at J, with 15 bases between. In DNA, the CDR3 is TGTGCCAGCAGCCCCCGGCCCCAACAGACTGAAGCTTTCTTT. It specifies CASSPRPQQTEAFF.

The chain carries TRBV4-3 and TRBJ1-1; D unclear. This CDR3 spans 16 amino acids. Between the trimmed V and J ends, which lost 0 bases and 1 base, there was a span of 12 bases. Germline loops: CDR1 LGHNA, CDR2 YSLEER. The CDR3 region is CASSQDPEGWNTEAFF. In DNA form, the CDR3 reads TGCGCCAGCAGCCAAGATCCCGAGGGCTGGAACACTGAAGCTTTCTTT.

The genes are TRBV2 and TRBJ1-1; possible D gene TRBD1, 5 bases. V was cut by 4 bases and J by 0 bases, with 6 bases left in between. The CDR3 is 13 amino acids. Germline CDR1 and CDR2: SNHLY and FYNNEI. CDR3 coding DNA: TGTGCCAGCAGTGGACAGCTGAACACTGAAGCTTTCTTT. It yields the protein CASSGQLNTEAFF.

This clone was seen a few times. J is TRBJ1-2 and V is TRBV29-1; no clear D. The germline gives CDR1 SQVTM, CDR2 ANQGSEA. The CDR3 sequence is 13 residues long. V lost 4 bases and J 6 bases, leaving 15 bases between the germline ends. The CDR3 loop reads CSVGPSGVNGYTF. CDR3 nucleotide sequence: TGCAGCGTTGGCCCCTCGGGAGTGAATGGCTACACCTTC. Drawing the rest from reference TRBV29-1 and TRBJ1-2, the complete variable domain is SAVISQKPSRDICQRGTSLTIQCQVDSQVTMMFWYRQQPGQSLTLIATANQGSEATYESGFVIDKFPISRPNLTFSTLTVSNMSPEDSSIYLCSVGPSGVNGYTFGSGTRLTVV.

The CDR3: CASGLAGYYNEQFF. The CDR3 DNA sequence: TGTGCCAGCGGACTAGCGGGATACTACAATGAGCAGTTCTTC. The chain is built from TRBV19 and TRBJ2-1; 12 positions agree with TRBD2. The V gene end was trimmed by 9 bases and the J gene end by 3 bases; junction bases not matched to a gene: 3. The CDR3 has 14 residues. CDR1 and CDR2 from the germline V gene are LNHDA and SQIVND (reference sequence).

This rearrangement joins TRBV18 to TRBJ2-7, with D perhaps TRBD1 (6 bases). The germline V and J ends were trimmed by 2 bases and 6 bases, with 8 bases remaining between them. The CDR3 sequence is 12 residues long. Per germline, CDR1 KGHSH and CDR2 LQKENI. The CDR3 sequence is CASSPTGSEQYF. The CDR3 region has the DNA TGTGCCAGCTCACCAACAGGGAGCGAGCAGTACTTC.

This chain links TRBV28 with TRBJ2-3, with TRBD2 matching over 12 bases. This CDR3 contains 15 residues. The ends lost 5 bases at V and 5 bases at J; junction bases unmatched: 5. The V gene's germline CDR1 is MDHEN and CDR2 SYDVKM. The CDR3 bases are TGTGCCAGCAGTGAGACTAGCGGGGGTGGAGATACGCAGTATTTT. Its translation: CASSETSGGGDTQYF.

The chain is built from TRBV9 and TRBJ2-2, with 7 positions matching TRBD1. Germline CDR1 and CDR2: SGDLS and YYNGEE. There are 15 residues in the CDR3. The V gene end was trimmed by 6 bases and the J gene end by 4 bases; junction bases not matched to a gene: 9. The CDR3 nucleotides are TGTGCCAGCACCCCGAGGGGACAGATCACCGGGGAGCTGTTTTTT. It codes for CASTPRGQITGELFF.

This clone was observed a handful of times. The chain uses TRBV4-3 and TRBJ1-5; no clear D. V lost 4 bases, J lost 5 bases, and 24 bases lay in between. The V gene's germline CDR1 is LGHNA and CDR2 YSLEER. The CDR3 spans 18 residues. CDR3 region: CASSPDVERIRGHQPQHF. In DNA, the CDR3 is TGCGCCAGCAGCCCAGACGTAGAAAGGATCCGGGGTCATCAGCCCCAGCATTTT.

The sample holds a few counts of this clone. The sample contains more than one DNA sequence encoding this CDR3. CDR3 DNA sequence: TGTGCCAGCTCACCAACAGAGAACACTGAAGCTTTCTTT. This translates into CASSPTENTEAFF. J is TRBJ1-1 and V is TRBV18; D is unclear. Trimming took off 2 bases at V and 1 base at J, with 5 bases between the two ends. There are 13 residues in the CDR3. The germline V gene encodes CDR1 KGHSH and CDR2 LQKENI. The full variable domain, with the rest looked up from reference TRBV18 and TRBJ1-1, is NAGVMQNPRHLVRRRGQEARLRCSPMKGHSHVYWYRQLPEEGLKFMVYLQKENIIDESGMPKERFSAEFPKEGPSILRIQQVVRGDSAAYFCASSPTENTEAFFGQGTRLTVV.

J is TRBJ2-7 and V is TRBV4-2; maybe TRBD1 (6 bases). Trimming shortened V by 2 bases and J by 7 bases, and 12 bases separated the two germline ends. CDR3 size: 13 residues. CDR1 is LGHNA, CDR2 YNFKEQ, per germline. The CDR3 region has the DNA TGTGCCAGCAGCCAACCGGGACACCAAGAGCAGTACTTC. Amino acids: CASSQPGHQEQYF.

V and J are TRBV5-1 and TRBJ2-1, with D possibly TRBD1 on 6 matching bases. There are 15 residues in the CDR3. Germline V gives CDR1 SGHRS, CDR2 YFSETQ. Trimming removed 1 base from V and 8 bases from J, with 16 bases in between. The CDR3 loop is CASSLRGTEIDEQFF. The CDR3 DNA reads as TGCGCCAGCAGCTTGAGGGGGACCGAGATCGATGAGCAGTTCTTC.